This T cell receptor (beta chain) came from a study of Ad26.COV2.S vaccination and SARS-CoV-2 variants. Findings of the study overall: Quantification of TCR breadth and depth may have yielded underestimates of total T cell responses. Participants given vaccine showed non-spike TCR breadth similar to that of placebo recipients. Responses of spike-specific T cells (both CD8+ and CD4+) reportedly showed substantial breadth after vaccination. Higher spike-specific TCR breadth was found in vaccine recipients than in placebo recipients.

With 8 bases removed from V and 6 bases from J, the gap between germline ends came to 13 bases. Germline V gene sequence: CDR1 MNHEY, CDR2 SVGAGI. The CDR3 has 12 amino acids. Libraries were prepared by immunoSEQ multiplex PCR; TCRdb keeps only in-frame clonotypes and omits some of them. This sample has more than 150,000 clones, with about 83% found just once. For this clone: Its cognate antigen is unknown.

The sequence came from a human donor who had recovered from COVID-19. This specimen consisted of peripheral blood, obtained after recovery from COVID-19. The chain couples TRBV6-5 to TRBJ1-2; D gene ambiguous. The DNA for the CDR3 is TGTGCCAGCTATATTGTCGGGGATGGCTACACCTTC. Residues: CASYIVGDGYTF.